This T cell receptor beta chain emerged from a study of shared clonotypes between healthy human individuals. In germline, CDR1 is MGHDK, CDR2 SYGVNS. J gave up 4 bases and V 8 bases, and 9 bases lay outside the gene matches. This CDR3 comprises 14 residues. Assay: immunoSEQ multiplex PCR; the TCRdb copy retains only in-frame clones and omits some. The table shows roughly 2 million clones, with approximately 96% occurring only once. This clone appeared a single time. This chain connects TRBV25-1 to TRBJ2-7; 9 positions match TRBD1. The sequenced sample was naive CD4+ T cells sorted from blood. The sample's subset: CD45RA+ positively selected. The origin of this receptor is a man between 18 and 35 years old in good health. CDR3 sequence (DNA): TGTGCCAGCCCCCCCGGGACAGGGCCTTACGAGCAGTACTTC. Translating gives CASPPGTGPYEQYF.